Below are 13 T cell receptor beta chains sequenced from a single sample in a study of T-cell reconstitution after alpha-beta-depleted transplantation in children. Researchers prepared the TCRbeta library using unique molecular identifiers, the study reports. A single record per CDR3 protein comes from TCRdb applying MiXCR to the PCR reads. The sample records 640,000 or so distinct CDR3 sequences, over 15% being singletons. This specimen consisted of PBMCs from the stem cell graft donor, obtained from the stem cell graft. Receptors were obtained from a human donor who donated a stem cell graft to a child with acute myeloid leukemia.

The rearrangement uses TRBV10-1 and TRBJ1-1; D unresolved. This CDR3 spans 14 amino acids. The germline gives CDR1 WNHNN, CDR2 SYGVQD (reference sequence). Trimming removed 1 base at V and 0 bases at J, with 6 bases between. The CDR3 sequence is CASSEWAMNTEAFF. CDR3 sequence (DNA): TGCGCCAGCAGTGAGTGGGCGATGAACACTGAAGCTTTCTTT.

This clonotype has a count of ten or more. The chain links TRBV5-6 to TRBJ2-7; D might be TRBD1 or TRBD2, each matching 5 bases. V dropped 4 bases and J dropped 7 bases, with 18 bases sitting between them. The CDR3 sequence is 14 residues long. Germline CDR1 reads SGHDT; CDR2 reads YYEEEE. The DNA for the CDR3 is TGTGCCAGCAGCCCAACGGGGTGGGGCGTGGAGCAGTACGTC. It encodes CASSPTGWGVEQYV.

This clonotype was found once. It may be a read error: a sequence one base away is much more abundant. The gene calls are TRBV20-1 and TRBJ2-7, with 7 bases aligning to TRBD1. The CDR3 totals 14 residues. Germline V CDR1 and CDR2: DFQATT, SNEGSKA (reference sequence). The CDR3 here is CSASTGTESYEQSF. Here the CDR3 DNA reads TGCAGTGCTTCTACCGGGACAGAGTCCTACGAGCAGTCCTTC.

This clonotype occurred many times. The genes are TRBV12-3 or TRBV12-4 and TRBJ2-7, with D tentatively TRBD2 (7 bases). V lost 5 bases and J lost 4, with 18 bases in between. This CDR3 is built from 15 residues. CDR3 DNA: TGTGCCAGCAGTCTGGAGGGAGGGGGAAATTACGAGCAGTACTTC. Protein sequence: CASSLEGGGNYEQYF.

This clonotype was seen ten or more times. The CDR3 protein is CSARELQGPDTQYF. The CDR3 nucleotides are TGCAGTGCTAGAGAACTACAGGGTCCAGATACGCAGTATTTT. This chain links TRBV20-1 with TRBJ2-3, with a tentative D call TRBD1 (6 bases). Looked up from germline, CDR1 is DFQATT and CDR2 is SNEGSKA (reference sequence). With 0 bases removed from V and 4 bases from J, the gap between germline ends came to 11 bases. CDR3 length: 14 residues.

The chain combines TRBV7-2 with TRBJ2-4, with a possible D match to TRBD1 (6 bases). CDR3 size: 14 residues. Germline V gene sequence: CDR1 SGHTA, CDR2 FQGNSA. Trimming removed 4 bases at V and 7 bases at J, with 14 bases between. The CDR3 protein is CASSSDSPMNIQYF. The CDR3 bases are TGTGCCAGCAGCTCGGACAGTCCGATGAACATTCAGTACTTC.

In regard to this clonotype: This may be a read error: a much more frequent sequence differs by one nucleotide. The chain carries TRBV29-1 and TRBJ2-3; 12 nucleotides agree with TRBD2. Per germline, CDR1 SQVTM and CDR2 ANQGSEA. The CDR3 is made up of 15 amino acids. This chain's CDR3 is CIVGLAGISTDTQYF. Here the CDR3 DNA reads TGCATCGTTGGACTAGCGGGGATAAGCACAGATACGCAGTATTTT.

This clonotype was seen at least ten times. V is TRBV29-1 and J is TRBJ1-5; a weak D match, TRBD1 (5 bases). The CDR3 extends over 13 amino acids. From germline, CDR1 is SQVTM and CDR2 ANQGSEA. With 4 bases removed from V and 2 bases from J, the gap between germline ends came to 9 bases. The CDR3 bases are TGCAGCGTTGGGCCGGGGGGCAATCAGCCCCAGCATTTT. The encoded protein is CSVGPGGNQPQHF.

Ten or more counts support this clonotype. This chain joins TRBV12-3 or TRBV12-4 and TRBJ2-7, with 11 positions matching TRBD1. This CDR3 has 14 amino acids. J was trimmed by 3 bases and V by 7 bases; bases with no gene match: 5. Here the CDR3 DNA reads TGTGCCAGCACCCGGGACAGGGGGAACTACGAGCAGTACTTC. This sequence encodes CASTRDRGNYEQYF.

This clonotype was counted a few times. This sequence joins TRBV12-3 or TRBV12-4 and TRBJ2-7; no reliable D call. The CDR3 has 15 residues. Deletions cut 7 bases from V and 3 bases from J, with 19 bases between. Here the CDR3 reads CASTFVPDPNYEQYF. The CDR3 DNA reads as TGTGCCAGCACCTTTGTCCCGGACCCGAACTACGAGCAGTACTTC.

Comment on this clonotype: This may come from a read error, since a much larger clone is one base off. The V and J genes are TRBV20-1 and TRBJ1-3; weak D call: TRBD1 (6 bases). Germline CDR1 reads DFQATT; CDR2 reads SNEGSKA (reference sequence). Between the trimmed V and J ends, which lost 2 bases and 1 base, there was a span of 6 bases. This CDR3 contains 13 residues. CDR3 region: CSARQGSGNTIYF. In nucleotides, the CDR3 is TGCAGTGCTAGACAGGGGTCTGGAAACACCATATATTTT.

This clonotype occurred a few times. The J gene is TRBJ1-5, the V gene TRBV27, with TRBD1 as a possible D gene (6 bases). V dropped 3 bases and J dropped 1 base, with 10 bases sitting between them. The CDR3 length is 15 residues. CDR1 is MNHEY and CDR2 is SMNVEV in the germline V gene (reference sequence). CDR3 nucleotides: TGTGCCAGCAGTTTTACGGGACACAGCAATCAGCCCCAGCATTTT. It is translated as CASSFTGHSNQPQHF.

This clonotype was found many times. The gene calls are TRBV29-1 and TRBJ2-2, with D perhaps being TRBD1 or TRBD2 (5 bases each). CDR1 SQVTM and CDR2 ANQGSEA come from the germline V gene. The length of the CDR3 is 14 residues. Trimming removed 4 bases at V and 0 bases at J, with 9 bases between. The CDR3 is CSVGGPPNTGELFF. CDR3 nucleotides: TGCAGCGTTGGGGGACCGCCGAACACCGGGGAGCTGTTTTTT.